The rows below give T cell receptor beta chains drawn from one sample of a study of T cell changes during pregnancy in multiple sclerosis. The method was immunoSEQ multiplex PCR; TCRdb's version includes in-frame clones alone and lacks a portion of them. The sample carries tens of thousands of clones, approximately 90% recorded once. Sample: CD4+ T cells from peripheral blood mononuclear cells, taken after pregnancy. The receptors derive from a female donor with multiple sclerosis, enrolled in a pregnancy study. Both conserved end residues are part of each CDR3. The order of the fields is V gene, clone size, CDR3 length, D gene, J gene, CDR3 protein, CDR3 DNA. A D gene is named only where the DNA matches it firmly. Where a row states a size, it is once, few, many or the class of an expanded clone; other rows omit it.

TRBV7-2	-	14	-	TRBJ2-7	CARGGQGLSYEQYF	TGTGCCAGGGGGGGGCAGGGACTCTCCTACGAGCAGTACTTC
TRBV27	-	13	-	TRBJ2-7	CASSRTETYEQYF	TGTGCCAGCAGTCGGACAGAAACCTACGAGCAGTACTTC
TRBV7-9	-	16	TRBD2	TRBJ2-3	CASSLGAGGPVDTQYF	TGTGCCAGCAGCTTAGGGGCGGGAGGGCCCGTAGATACGCAGTATTTT
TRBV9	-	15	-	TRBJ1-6	CASSAAGRGNSPLHF	TGTGCCAGCAGCGCCGCGGGACGGGGCAATTCACCCCTCCACTTT
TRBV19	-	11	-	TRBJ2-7	CASSGQYEQYF	TGTGCCAGTAGTGGACAGTACGAGCAGTACTTC
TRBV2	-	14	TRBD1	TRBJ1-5	CASSVQGAKQPQHF	TGTGCCAGCAGTGTACAGGGGGCAAAGCAGCCCCAGCATTTT
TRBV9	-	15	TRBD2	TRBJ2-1	CASSVGGGGYNEQFF	TGTGCCAGCAGCGTAGGGGGGGGAGGGTACAATGAGCAGTTCTTC
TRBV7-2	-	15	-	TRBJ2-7	CASSLGWGRPYEQYF	TGTGCCAGCAGCTTAGGTTGGGGGCGCCCCTACGAGCAGTACTTC
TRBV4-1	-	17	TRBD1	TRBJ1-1	CASSQDELTGWNTEAFF	TGCGCCAGCAGCCAAGATGAACTGACAGGGTGGAACACTGAAGCTTTCTTT
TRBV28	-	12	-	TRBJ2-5	CASSLGRQTQYF	TGTGCCAGCAGTTTAGGGAGGCAGACCCAGTACTTC
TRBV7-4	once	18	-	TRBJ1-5	CASSPRQSPSPSNQPQHF	TGTGCCAGCAGCCCGAGACAGAGCCCGTCTCCTAGCAATCAGCCCCAGCATTTT
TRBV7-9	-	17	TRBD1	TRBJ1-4	CASSLWTGGRTNEKLFF	TGTGCCAGCAGCCTGTGGACAGGGGGAAGGACTAATGAAAAACTGTTTTTT
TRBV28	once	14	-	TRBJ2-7	CASSSPGGSYEQYF	TGTGCCAGCAGTTCCCCCGGAGGCTCCTACGAGCAGTACTTC
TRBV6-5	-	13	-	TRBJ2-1	CASSYSGQGTQFF	TGTGCCAGCAGTTACTCGGGGCAGGGAACGCAGTTCTTC
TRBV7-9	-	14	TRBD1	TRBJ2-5	CAGTGQPSSETQYF	TGTGCCGGGACGGGACAGCCGAGCAGTGAGACCCAGTACTTC
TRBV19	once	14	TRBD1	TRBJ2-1	CASNSGQGYNEQFF	TGTGCCAGTAATTCTGGACAGGGCTACAATGAGCAGTTCTTC
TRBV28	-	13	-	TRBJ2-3	CASSLRGKDTQYF	TGTGCCAGCAGTTTAAGGGGGAAAGATACGCAGTATTTT
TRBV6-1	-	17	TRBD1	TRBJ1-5	CASSESAGRGQGQPQHF	TGTGCCAGCAGTGAGTCCGCCGGCAGGGGGCAAGGTCAGCCCCAGCATTTT
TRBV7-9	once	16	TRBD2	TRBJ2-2	CASSFKREGPTGELFF	TGTGCCAGCAGCTTCAAGCGGGAGGGCCCCACCGGGGAGCTGTTTTTT
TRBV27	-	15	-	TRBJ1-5	CASSSRRGGSGPQHF	TGTGCCAGCAGTTCCCGCAGGGGAGGGTCGGGGCCCCAGCATTTT
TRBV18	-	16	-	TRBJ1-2	CASSPPAGVWTYGYTF	TGTGCCAGCTCACCACCGGCCGGGGTTTGGACTTATGGCTACACCTTC
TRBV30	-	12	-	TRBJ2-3	CALRESADTQYF	TGTGCCCTTCGGGAGTCCGCAGATACGCAGTATTTT
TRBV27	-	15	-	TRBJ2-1	CASSFVDYLGNEQFF	TGTGCCAGCAGTTTTGTGGACTACCTGGGGAATGAGCAGTTCTTC
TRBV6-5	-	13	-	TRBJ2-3	CASSRGITDTQYF	TGTGCCAGCAGTCGGGGGATCACAGATACGCAGTATTTT
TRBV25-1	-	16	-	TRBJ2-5	CAGSEYQAGRTETQYF	TGTGCCGGCAGTGAATATCAGGCGGGAAGAACGGAGACCCAGTACTTC
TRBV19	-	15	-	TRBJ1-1	CASTPTGYMNTEAFF	TGTGCCAGTACCCCGACAGGATATATGAACACTGAAGCTTTCTTT
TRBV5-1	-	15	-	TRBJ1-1	CASSLGPGVNTEAFF	TGCGCCAGCAGCTTGGGGCCAGGGGTGAACACTGAAGCTTTCTTT
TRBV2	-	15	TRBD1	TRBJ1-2	CASRSDRGSLDGYTF	TGTGCCAGCAGGTCGGACAGGGGGAGTTTGGATGGCTACACCTTC
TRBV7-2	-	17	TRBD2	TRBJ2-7	CASSLELAGGVSYEQYF	TGTGCCAGCAGCTTAGAACTAGCGGGGGGCGTATCCTACGAGCAGTACTTC
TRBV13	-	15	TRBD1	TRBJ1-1	CASSLEVGQGAEAFF	TGTGCCAGCAGTTTAGAGGTCGGACAGGGGGCTGAAGCTTTCTTT
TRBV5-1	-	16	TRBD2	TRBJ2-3	CASSLGSSGSTDTQYF	TGCGCCAGCAGCTTGGGATCTAGCGGGAGCACAGATACGCAGTATTTT
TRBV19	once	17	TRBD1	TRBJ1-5	CASMGTGAPYSNQPQHF	TGTGCCAGTATGGGGACAGGGGCTCCCTATAGCAATCAGCCCCAGCATTTT
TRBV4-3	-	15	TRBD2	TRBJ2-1	CASSLAGGTYNEQFF	TGCGCCAGCAGCCTAGCGGGGGGAACCTACAATGAGCAGTTCTTC
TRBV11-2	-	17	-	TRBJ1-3	CASSLGLRGSSGNTIYF	TGTGCCAGCAGCTTAGGCCTCCGGGGGAGCTCTGGAAACACCATATATTTT
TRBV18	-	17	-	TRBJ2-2	CASSPRAGGAPTGELFF	TGTGCCAGCTCACCCCGGGCCGGAGGGGCCCCAACCGGGGAGCTGTTTTTT
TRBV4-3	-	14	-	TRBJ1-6	CASSPHKEISPLHF	TGCGCCAGCAGCCCCCACAAAGAAATTTCACCCCTCCACTTT
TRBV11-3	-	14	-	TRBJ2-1	CASSLDTGGGEQFF	TGTGCCAGCAGCTTAGACACAGGTGGGGGCGAGCAGTTCTTC
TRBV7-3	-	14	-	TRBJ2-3	CASSLEGGGDTQYF	TGTGCCAGCAGCTTGGAGGGAGGGGGGGATACGCAGTATTTT
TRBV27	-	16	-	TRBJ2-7	CASSLSARTGTYEQYF	TGTGCCAGCAGTTTATCCGCCAGGACGGGGACCTACGAGCAGTACTTC
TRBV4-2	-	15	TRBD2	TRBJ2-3	CASSQIQRDTDTQYF	TGTGCCAGCAGCCAAATCCAGCGGGACACAGATACGCAGTATTTT
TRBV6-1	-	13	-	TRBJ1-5	CASSVGLDQPQHF	TGTGCCAGCAGTGTGGGGCTGGATCAGCCCCAGCATTTT
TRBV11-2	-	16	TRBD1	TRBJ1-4	CASSLTSGGVGEKLFF	TGTGCCAGCAGCTTAACCTCAGGGGGCGTAGGGGAAAAACTGTTTTTT
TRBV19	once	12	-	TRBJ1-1	CASSVQGTEAFF	TGTGCCAGTAGTGTACAGGGCACTGAAGCTTTCTTT
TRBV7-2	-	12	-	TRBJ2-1	CASSFDFNEQFF	TGTGCCAGCAGCTTCGACTTCAATGAGCAGTTCTTC
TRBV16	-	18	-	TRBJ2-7	CASSQSILGQVTSYEQYF	TGTGCCAGCAGCCAATCGATACTAGGGCAGGTCACTTCCTACGAGCAGTACTTC
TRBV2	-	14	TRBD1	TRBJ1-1	CASSLDRGGTEAFF	TGTGCCAGCAGTCTAGACAGGGGGGGGACTGAAGCTTTCTTT
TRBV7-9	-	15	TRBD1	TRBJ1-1	CASSLGQGGGTEAFF	TGTGCCAGCAGCTTAGGACAGGGTGGGGGCACTGAAGCTTTCTTT
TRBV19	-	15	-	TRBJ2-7	CASSSLGAGSYEQYF	TGTGCCAGTAGTTCCCTGGGGGCAGGGAGCTACGAGCAGTACTTC